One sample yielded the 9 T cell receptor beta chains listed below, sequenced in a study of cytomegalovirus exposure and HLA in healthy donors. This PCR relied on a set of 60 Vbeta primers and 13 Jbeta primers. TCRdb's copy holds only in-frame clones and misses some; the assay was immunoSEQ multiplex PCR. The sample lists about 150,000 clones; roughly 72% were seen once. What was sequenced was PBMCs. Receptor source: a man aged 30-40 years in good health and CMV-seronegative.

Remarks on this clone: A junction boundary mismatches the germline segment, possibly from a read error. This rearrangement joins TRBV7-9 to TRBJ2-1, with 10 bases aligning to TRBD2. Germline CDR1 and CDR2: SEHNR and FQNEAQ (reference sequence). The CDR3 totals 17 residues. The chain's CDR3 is CASSFIALAGLHNEQFF. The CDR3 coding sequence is TGTGCCAGCAGCTTCATAGCACTAGCGGGACTACACAACGAGCAGTTCTTC.

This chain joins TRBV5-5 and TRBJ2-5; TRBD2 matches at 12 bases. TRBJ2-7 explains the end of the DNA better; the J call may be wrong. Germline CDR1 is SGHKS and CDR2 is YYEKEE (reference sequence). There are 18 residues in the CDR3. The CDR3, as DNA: TGTGCCAGCAGCTCCTATTTGACTAGCGGGGGTGATCTTTACGAGCAGTACTTC. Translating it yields CASSSYLTSGGDLYEQYF.

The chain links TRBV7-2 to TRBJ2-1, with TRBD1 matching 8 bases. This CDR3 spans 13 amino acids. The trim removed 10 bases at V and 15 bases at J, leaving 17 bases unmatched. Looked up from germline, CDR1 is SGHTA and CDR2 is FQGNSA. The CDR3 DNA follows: TGTGCCACACAGGCCCAACTACAGGGGGTTGCGTTCTTC. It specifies CATQAQLQGVAFF.

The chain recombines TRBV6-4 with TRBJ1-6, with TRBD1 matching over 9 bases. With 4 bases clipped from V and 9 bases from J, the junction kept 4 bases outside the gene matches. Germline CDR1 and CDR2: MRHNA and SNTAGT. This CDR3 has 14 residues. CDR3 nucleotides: TGTGCCAGCAGTGCCGGGACAGGGAGTTCACCCCTCCACTTT. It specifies CASSAGTGSSPLHF.

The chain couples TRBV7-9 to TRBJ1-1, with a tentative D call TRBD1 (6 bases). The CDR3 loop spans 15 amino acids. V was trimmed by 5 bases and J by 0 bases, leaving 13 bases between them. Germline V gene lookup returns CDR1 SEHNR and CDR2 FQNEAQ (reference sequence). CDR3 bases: TGTGCCAGCAGCGCCACGACAGGACTGAACACTGAAGCTTTCTTT. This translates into CASSATTGLNTEAFF.

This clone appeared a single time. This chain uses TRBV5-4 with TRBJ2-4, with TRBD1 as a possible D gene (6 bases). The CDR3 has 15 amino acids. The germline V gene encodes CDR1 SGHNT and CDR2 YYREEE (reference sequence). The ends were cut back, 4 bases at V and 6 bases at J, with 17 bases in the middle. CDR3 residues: CASSQPGANGNIQYF. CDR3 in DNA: TGTGCCAGCAGCCAGCCAGGGGCTAATGGAAACATTCAGTACTTC.

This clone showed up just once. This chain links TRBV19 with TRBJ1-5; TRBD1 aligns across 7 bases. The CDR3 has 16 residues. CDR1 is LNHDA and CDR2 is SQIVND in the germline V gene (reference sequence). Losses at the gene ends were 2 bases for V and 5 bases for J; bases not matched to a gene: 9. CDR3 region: CASSIFGRGTHQPQHF. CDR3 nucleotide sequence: TGTGCCAGTAGTATATTCGGCAGGGGGACCCATCAGCCCCAGCATTTT.

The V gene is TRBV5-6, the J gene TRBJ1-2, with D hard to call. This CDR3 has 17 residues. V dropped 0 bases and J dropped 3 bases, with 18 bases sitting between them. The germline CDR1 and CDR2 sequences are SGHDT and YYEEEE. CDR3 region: CASSLVRYADIDYGYTF. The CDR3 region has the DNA TGTGCCAGCAGCTTGGTGAGGTACGCGGATATTGACTATGGCTACACCTTC.

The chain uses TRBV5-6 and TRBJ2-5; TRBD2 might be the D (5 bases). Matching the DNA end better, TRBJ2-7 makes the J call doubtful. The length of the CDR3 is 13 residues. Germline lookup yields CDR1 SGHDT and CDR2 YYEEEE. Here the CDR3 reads CASSLPLGDEQYF. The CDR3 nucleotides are TGTGCCAGCAGCTTGCCCTTGGGAGACGAGCAGTACTTC.